This TCR beta chain was recorded in a study of T cells in Graves' hyperthyroidism and ophthalmopathy. Study at large: Peripheral blood was secured at the point of initial diagnosis, before any treatment. General observations from the study: The majority of expanded thyroid clonotypes above 0.001 also appeared in blood.

V lost 2 bases, J lost 6 bases, and 8 bases stayed unmatched. The CDR3 runs 16 residues. RNA transcripts served as the template for amplifying TCR beta CDR3 regions. During a first-round RT-PCR of the TCR CDR3, the HTBI primer set was used. A single record per CDR3 protein comes from TCRdb applying MiXCR to the multiplex PCR reads. The repertoire holds fewer than 550,000 distinct CDR3 sequences, with around 16% as singletons. This clonotype was found many times. Its antigen remains unidentified. Each diagnosis was grounded in clinical symptoms, serum thyroxine and TRAb, thyroid ultrasound, and orbital computed tomography. The PBMCs were taken from more than 8 ml of fresh peripheral blood.

The V call is TRBV12-3 or TRBV12-4, the J call TRBJ2-7; TRBD2 matches 12 bases. Material: blood. The origin of this receptor is a woman younger than 35 with Graves' hyperthyroidism. The CDR3 spells CASSLTLTSGSAEQYF. DNA for the CDR3: TGTGCCAGCAGTTTAACCCTGACTAGCGGGAGCGCCGAGCAGTACTTC.